This entry features one TCR beta chain sequence. Its antigen has not been determined. Per-nucleotide qualities are absent, and no much larger clonotype sits a single base away. According to the study, the label for this sample's treatment or condition signals: allogeneic hematopoietic cell transplantation with graft depleted of TCRalphabeta T cells and CD19 B cells. The children who served as transplant recipients had been given grafts of TCRalphabeta/CD19-depleted allogeneic hematopoietic cells. Library construction relied on PCR. Sequencing was performed on an Illumina HiSeq 2500. TCR library preparation used molecular barcoding, with unique molecular identifiers applied to normalize quantification of the TCRbeta repertoire. TCRdb trimmed the raw reads at Q25, called clones with MiXCR and kept productive beta chains. Rows with one shared CDR3 protein collapse into an entry with the most common genes and DNA. This sample comprises 670,000 or so distinct CDR3 sequences, around 13% of them detected only once. Of the sample, about 0.79% falls within the top ten clones.

The germline V gene sets CDR1 to SGHRS and CDR2 to YFSETQ. The CDR3 has 15 amino acids, counting the end cysteine and phenylalanine. CDR3 DNA is the only sequence kept; it has 45 bases, read in frame from the first base. From V the trimming removes 2 bases and from J it removes 2 bases, while the gene matches leave 3 bases of the junction unaccounted for. This specimen belongs to a study of T-cell reconstitution after alpha-beta-depleted transplantation in children listed by TCRdb under 2016. The study in broad terms: The study quantitatively tracked T-cell immune reconstitution after TCRalphabeta/CD19-depleted allogeneic hematopoietic cell transplantation in children using TCR repertoire profiling. Paper-wide results and their limitations: Apparently early alphabetaT-cell count recovery about two months after transplant reportedly relied on only several hundred rapidly expanded clones derived from non-depleted graft cells. In some patients, high TCRbeta diversity at day 60 was attributed to recipient T cells and intrathymic progenitors that had survived conditioning. The frequencies of hyperexpanded clones fell over the following months, and after one year, T-cell counts and TCRbeta diversity were mostly attributed to newly produced T cells.

Rearrangement joined TRBV5-1 to TRBJ2-1; 8 junctional bases match TRBD2. Material: PBMCs, obtained before TCRalphabeta/CD19-depleted stem cell transplant. The receptor was isolated from a girl aged 2-10 years with congenital amegakaryocytic thrombocytopenia, due to receive a stem cell transplant. The base sequence is TGCGCCAGCAGCTTAGGACTAGCCCCCTACAATGAGCAGTTCTTC. Its protein reads: CASSLGLAPYNEQFF. Where the CDR3 stops, the reference TRBV5-1 and TRBJ2-1 genes take over; the full variable domain is KAGVTQTPRYLIKTRGQQVTLSCSPISGHRSVSWYQQTPGQGLQFLFEYFSETQRNKGNFPGRFSGRQFSNSRSEMNVSTLELGDSALYLCASSLGLAPYNEQFFGPGTRLTVL.